The source of this T cell receptor beta chain is a study of blood T cell repertoires in COVID-19. Study-wide context: Collection of acute and convalescent COVID-19 samples took place in the United States, Italy and Spain.

This CDR3 is 15 amino acids long. V lost 5 bases and J 0 bases, leaving 11 bases between the germline ends. CDR1 is LNHDA and CDR2 is SQIVND in the germline V gene (reference sequence). The assay was immunoSEQ multiplex PCR, and TCRdb's table has in-frame clones only and misses some. Of over 150,000 clones listed, around 83% were seen once; the top ten hold around 6.6%. Material: peripheral blood. This TCR came from a man over 45 with active or convalescent COVID-19. The chain couples TRBV19 to TRBJ2-4, with D uncertain. CDR3 sequence reads: CASSSQAQAKNIQYF. In DNA, the CDR3 is TGTGCCAGTAGTTCCCAGGCGCAAGCCAAAAACATTCAGTACTTC. Full variable domain (missing parts from reference TRBV19 and TRBJ2-4): DGGITQSPKYLFRKEGQNVTLSCEQNLNHDAMYWYRQDPGQGLRLIYYSQIVNDFQKGDIAEGYSVSREKKESFPLTVTSAQKNPTAFYLCASSSQAQAKNIQYFGAGTRLSVL.